The 16 T cell receptor beta chains below come from one sample, sequenced in a study of CD8 T cells in Susac syndrome. Roughly 0.5 to 1 ug RNA was reverse transcribed with random hexamers. TCRdb reprocessed the immunoSEQ multiplex PCR reads with MiXCR, giving one entry per CDR3 protein. The sample comprises nearly 200,000 distinct CDR3 sequences, roughly 96% of which are singletons, and roughly 0.094% rests with the top ten. The specimen sequenced was CD4+ T cells from PBMCs. The receptors come from a human donor with multiple sclerosis.

This chain uses TRBV20-1 with TRBJ1-5; no reliable D call. The V end was cut by 0 bases, the J end by 0 bases, with 6 bases between. CDR1 is DFQATT and CDR2 is SNEGSKA in the germline V gene (reference sequence). This CDR3 is built from 14 residues. The CDR3 DNA is TGCAGTGCTAGAGATACACATAGCAATCAGCCCCAGCATTTT. This gives the protein CSARDTHSNQPQHF.

V usage is TRBV3-1 and J usage is TRBJ2-4; D is unresolved. The length of the CDR3 is 14 residues. Germline V CDR1 and CDR2: LGHDT, YNNKEL (reference sequence). V was shortened by 3 bases and J by 1 base, with 7 bases between the two germline ends. CDR3 amino acids: CASSQLLAKNIQYF. CDR3 in DNA: TGTGCCAGCAGCCAGCTATTGGCCAAAAACATTCAGTACTTC.

V and J are TRBV20-1 and TRBJ2-2; 16 bases align to TRBD2. CDR1 DFQATT and CDR2 SNEGSKA come from the germline V gene (reference sequence). V shed 3 bases and J 7 bases; nucleotides not matched to a gene: 8. This CDR3 comprises 17 residues. The CDR3 spells CSARPGLAGGPGGELFF. CDR3 DNA sequence: TGCAGTGCTAGGCCGGGACTAGCGGGAGGGCCTGGCGGGGAGCTGTTTTTT.

This chain's CDR3 is CASSSKPWTRREQYF. CDR3 nucleotide sequence: TGTGCCAGCAGCTCCAAGCCTTGGACCCGTCGCGAGCAGTACTTC. The rearrangement uses TRBV2 and TRBJ2-7, with no clear D. The germline V gene encodes CDR1 SNHLY and CDR2 FYNNEI. The CDR3 is 15 residues long. Between the trimmed V and J ends, which lost 6 bases and 6 bases, there was a span of 21 bases.

The chain employs TRBV6-2 or TRBV6-3 and TRBJ2-7, with D perhaps matching TRBD2 (5 bases). The CDR3 sequence is 16 residues long. Germline V CDR1 and CDR2: MNHEY, SVGEGT. V was clipped by 2 bases and J by 3 bases, with 17 bases between them. CDR3 protein: CASSYIGLLSGYEQYF. In DNA, the CDR3 is TGTGCCAGCAGTTACATCGGCCTTCTAAGCGGCTACGAGCAGTACTTC.

The chain is built from TRBV2 and TRBJ2-5; D gene uncertain. Germline V gene sequence: CDR1 SNHLY, CDR2 FYNNEI. The CDR3 loop spans 11 amino acids. V lost 7 bases and J lost 3, with 6 bases in between. DNA for the CDR3: TGTGCCAGCATGGAAGAAGAGACCCAGTACTTC. Translated, it gives CASMEEETQYF.

This chain joins TRBV24-1 and TRBJ2-7; D unclear. The CDR3 is 13 residues long. V was clipped by 2 bases and J by 7 bases, with 11 bases between them. CDR1 and CDR2 (germline): KGHDR, SFDVKD. CDR3 amino acids: CATSDSTLSEQYF. CDR3 DNA sequence: TGTGCCACCAGTGATTCGACCCTCTCTGAGCAGTACTTC.

The chain combines TRBV20-1 with TRBJ1-2; the match to TRBD1 covers 9 bases. Trimming cost V 3 bases and J 8 bases; bases outside gene matches: 7. This CDR3 has 13 residues. CDR1 is DFQATT and CDR2 is SNEGSKA in the germline V gene (reference sequence). Written as DNA, the CDR3 is TGCAGTGCTAGGGGGGGACAGGGACACGGCTACACCTTC. Its protein is CSARGGQGHGYTF.

This clonotype was detected only once. The chain is built from TRBV18 and TRBJ2-7; possible D gene TRBD2, 6 bases. V gave up 3 bases and J gave up 0 bases, with 12 bases separating them. The CDR3 is made up of 15 amino acids. Germline CDR1 is KGHSH and CDR2 is LQKENI. The CDR3 spells CASSPGTQSSYEQYF. The CDR3 DNA reads as TGTGCCAGCTCACCCGGGACTCAGAGCTCCTACGAGCAGTACTTC.

V and J are TRBV7-9 and TRBJ1-2; D not resolved. V lost 1 base, J lost 8 bases, and 17 bases lay in between. The CDR3 runs 15 residues. Per the germline V gene, CDR1 is SEHNR and CDR2 is FQNEAQ (reference sequence). In nucleotides, the CDR3 is TGTGCCAGCAGCTTAGAGGGCAGGCGGCTCAACGGCTACACCTTC. It translates to CASSLEGRRLNGYTF.

This chain uses TRBV29-1 with TRBJ2-1; 12 bases line up with TRBD2. Germline V gene sequence: CDR1 SQVTM, CDR2 ANQGSEA. The CDR3 covers 17 residues. Trimming cost V 6 bases and J 1 base; bases outside gene matches: 10. The CDR3: CSVPLAGGVVSYNEQFF. The CDR3 DNA reads TGCAGCGTACCGCTAGCGGGGGGGGTAGTATCCTACAATGAGCAGTTCTTC.

The CDR3 coding sequence is TGTGCCAGCAGGCCTGCGGAACAGAGCTCCTACGAGCAGTACTTC. It translates to CASRPAEQSSYEQYF. The V gene is TRBV27, the J gene TRBJ2-7; D unresolved. The CDR3 contains 15 residues. The V and J ends lost 6 bases and 0 bases respectively, with 15 bases between them. From germline, CDR1 is MNHEY and CDR2 SMNVEV (reference sequence).

The chain couples TRBV25-1 to TRBJ1-2; D gene ambiguous. CDR1 and CDR2 (germline): MGHDK, SYGVNS. V was cut by 4 bases and J by 4 bases, with 13 bases left in between. This CDR3 spans 14 amino acids. Written as DNA, the CDR3 is TGTGCCAGCAGTGCTCGGGCCTATGGCTATGGCTACACCTTC. This gives the protein CASSARAYGYGYTF.

This clonotype was counted once. This chain joins TRBV30 and TRBJ2-2, with unresolved D. Trimming took 0 bases from V and 2 from J, leaving 7 bases between them. Germline lookup yields CDR1 GTSNPN and CDR2 SVGIG (reference sequence). CDR3 length: 14 residues. CDR3 amino acids: CAWSVQENTGELFF. Written as DNA, the CDR3 is TGTGCCTGGAGTGTACAAGAAAACACCGGGGAGCTGTTTTTT.

The chain couples TRBV9 to TRBJ2-7, with D tentatively TRBD1 (5 bases). Germline loops: CDR1 SGDLS, CDR2 YYNGEE. The CDR3 is 12 amino acids. Deletions cut 4 bases from V and 5 bases from J, with 10 bases between. CDR3 sequence (DNA): TGTGCCAGCAGCCTCGACAGCGACGAGCAGTACTTC. Amino acid sequence: CASSLDSDEQYF.

The chain carries TRBV13 and TRBJ2-3; 8 nucleotides line up with TRBD2. The CDR3 is 17 residues long. Germline V gene sequence: CDR1 PRHDT, CDR2 FYEKMQ (reference sequence). The ends lost 2 bases at V and 9 bases at J; junction bases unmatched: 16. The chain's CDR3 is CASSLRTSLQFRLTQYF. The DNA of the CDR3 is TGTGCCAGCAGCTTAAGGACTAGCCTCCAATTTAGGCTCACGCAGTATTTT.